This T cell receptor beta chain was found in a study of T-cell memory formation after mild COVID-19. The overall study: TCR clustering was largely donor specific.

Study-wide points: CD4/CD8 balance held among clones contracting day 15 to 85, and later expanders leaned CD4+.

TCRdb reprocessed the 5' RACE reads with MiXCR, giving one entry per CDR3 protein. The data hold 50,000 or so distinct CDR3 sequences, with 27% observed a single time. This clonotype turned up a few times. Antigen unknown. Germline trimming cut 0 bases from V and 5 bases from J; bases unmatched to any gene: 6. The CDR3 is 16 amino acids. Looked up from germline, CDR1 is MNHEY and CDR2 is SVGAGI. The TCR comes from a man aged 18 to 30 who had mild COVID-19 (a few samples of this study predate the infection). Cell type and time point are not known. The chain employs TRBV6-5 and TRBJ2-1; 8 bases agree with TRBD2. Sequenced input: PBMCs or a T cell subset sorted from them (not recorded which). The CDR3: CASSYSFRGGDNEQFF. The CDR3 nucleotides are TGTGCCAGCAGTTACTCATTCCGGGGGGGAGACAATGAGCAGTTCTTC.